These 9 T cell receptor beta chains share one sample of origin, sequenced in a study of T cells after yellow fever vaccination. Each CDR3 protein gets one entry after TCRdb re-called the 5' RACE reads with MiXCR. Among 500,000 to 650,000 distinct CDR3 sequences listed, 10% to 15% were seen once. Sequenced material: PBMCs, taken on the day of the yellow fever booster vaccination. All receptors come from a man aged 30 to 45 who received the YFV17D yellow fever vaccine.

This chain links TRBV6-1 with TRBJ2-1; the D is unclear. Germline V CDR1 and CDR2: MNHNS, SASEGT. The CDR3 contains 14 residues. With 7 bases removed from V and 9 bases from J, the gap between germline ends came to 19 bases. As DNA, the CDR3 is TGTGCCAGCATCCTAACTGCCACAAAGGGTGAGCAGTTCTTC. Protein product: CASILTATKGEQFF.

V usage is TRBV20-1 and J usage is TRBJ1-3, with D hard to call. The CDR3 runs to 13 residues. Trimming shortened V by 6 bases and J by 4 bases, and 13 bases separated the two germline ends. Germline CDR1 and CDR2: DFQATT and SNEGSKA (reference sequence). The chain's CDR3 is CSASRFGGNTIYF. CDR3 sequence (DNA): TGCAGTGCCTCCAGGTTCGGGGGAAACACCATATATTTT.

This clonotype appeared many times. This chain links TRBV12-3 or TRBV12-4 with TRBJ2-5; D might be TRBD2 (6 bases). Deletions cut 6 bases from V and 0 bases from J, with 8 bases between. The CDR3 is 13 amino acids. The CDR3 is CASRRDYQETQYF. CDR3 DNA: TGTGCCAGCAGACGGGACTACCAAGAGACCCAGTACTTC.

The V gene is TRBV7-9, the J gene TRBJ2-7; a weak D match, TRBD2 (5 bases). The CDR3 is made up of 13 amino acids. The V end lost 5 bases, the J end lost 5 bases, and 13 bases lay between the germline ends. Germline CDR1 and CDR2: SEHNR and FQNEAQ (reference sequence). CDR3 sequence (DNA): TGTGCCAGCAGCCCCATCGGGGAGAACGAGCAGTACTTC. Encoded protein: CASSPIGENEQYF.

The CDR3 DNA sequence: TGTGCCTGGAGCGGAGGCCAAGAGACCCAGTACTTC. It encodes CAWSGGQETQYF. The rearrangement uses TRBV30 and TRBJ2-5; a possible D gene is TRBD2 (5 bases). V lost 3 bases and J lost 1, with 6 bases in between. Germline V lookup: CDR1 GTSNPN, CDR2 SVGIG (reference sequence). CDR3 length equals 12 residues.

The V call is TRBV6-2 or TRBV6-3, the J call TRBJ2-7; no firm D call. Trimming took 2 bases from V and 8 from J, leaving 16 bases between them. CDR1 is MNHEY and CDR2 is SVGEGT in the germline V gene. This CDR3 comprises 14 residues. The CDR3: CASSYGERLIKQYF. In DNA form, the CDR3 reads TGTGCCAGCAGTTACGGGGAACGTTTGATAAAGCAGTACTTC.

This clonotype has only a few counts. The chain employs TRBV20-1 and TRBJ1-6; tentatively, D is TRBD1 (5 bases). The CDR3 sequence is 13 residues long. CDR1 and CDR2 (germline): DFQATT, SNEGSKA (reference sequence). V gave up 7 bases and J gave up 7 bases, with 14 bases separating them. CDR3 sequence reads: CSGGATTNSPLHF. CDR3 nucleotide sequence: TGCAGTGGAGGGGCAACTACAAATTCACCCCTCCACTTT.

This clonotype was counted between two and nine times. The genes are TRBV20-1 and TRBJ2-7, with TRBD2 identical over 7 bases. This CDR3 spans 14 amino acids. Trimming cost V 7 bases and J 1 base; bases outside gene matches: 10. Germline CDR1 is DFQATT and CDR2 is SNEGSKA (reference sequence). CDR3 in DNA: TGCAGTGTCACCGGACTAGGTGCTTCCTACGAGCAGTACTTC. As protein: CSVTGLGASYEQYF.

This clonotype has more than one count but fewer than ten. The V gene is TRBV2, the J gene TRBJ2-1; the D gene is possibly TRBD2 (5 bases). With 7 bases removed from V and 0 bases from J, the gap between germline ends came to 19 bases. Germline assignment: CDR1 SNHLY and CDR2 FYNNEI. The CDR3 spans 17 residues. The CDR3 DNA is TGTGCCAGCAAGGAGGAGGAGGAGAGCTACTCCTACAATGAGCAGTTCTTC. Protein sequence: CASKEEEESYSYNEQFF.